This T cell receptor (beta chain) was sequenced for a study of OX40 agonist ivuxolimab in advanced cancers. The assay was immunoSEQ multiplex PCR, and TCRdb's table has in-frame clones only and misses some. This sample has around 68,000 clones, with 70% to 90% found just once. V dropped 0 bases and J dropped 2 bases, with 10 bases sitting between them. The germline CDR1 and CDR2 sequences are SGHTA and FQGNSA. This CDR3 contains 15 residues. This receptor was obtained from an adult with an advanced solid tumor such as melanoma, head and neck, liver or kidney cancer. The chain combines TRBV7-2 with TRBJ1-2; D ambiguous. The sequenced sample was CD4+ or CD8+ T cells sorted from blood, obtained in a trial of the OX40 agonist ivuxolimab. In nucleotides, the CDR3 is TGTGCCAGCAGCTTAGCGGTCAGAGGAAACTATGGCTACACCTTC. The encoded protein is CASSLAVRGNYGYTF.